Given below is one TCR beta chain in context. What it recognizes is unknown. Trimming removed 5 bases from V and 1 base from J; junction bases left unmatched: 2. The CDR3 totals 14 residues. CDR1 and CDR2 from the germline V gene are MNHEY and SVGAGI. As for the donors, each was a healthy bone marrow donor. This specimen comes from a study of cytomegalovirus exposure and HLA in healthy donors. Findings and limits, study-wide: It was reported that the classifier diagnosed cytomegalovirus status with high specificity and sensitivity in both the original and validation cohorts. As a later analysis revealed, the rate of TCR association differed by HLA locus, with DRB1 most and HLA-C fewest. The CMV antigen specificity of a few CMV-associated chains was confirmed through in vitro analysis.

In the PCR, 60 Vbeta and 13 Jbeta primers were used. The protocol was immunoSEQ multiplex PCR, while the TCRdb copy is restricted to in-frame clones and leaves out a portion. Found here are roughly 120,000 clones; the top ten clones hold about 2.2%. The sequence was collected from a man in his forties or fifties in good health and CMV-seronegative. The rearrangement uses TRBV6-5 and TRBJ1-1; 9 bases line up with TRBD1. Source material: PBMCs. CDR3 bases: TGTGCCAGCAGTCGACAGGGGGGGAACACTGAAGCTTTCTTT. It codes for CASSRQGGNTEAFF.